These T cell receptor beta chains were read from a single sample in a study of T cells in narcolepsy. Measured with immunoSEQ multiplex PCR; TCRdb has only the in-frame clones, and not every one. The sample includes just over 20,000 clones, roughly nine tenths of them seen just once. Sequencing used CD45RA- memory CD4+ T cells from PBMCs. All receptors come from a human donor with narcolepsy. CDR3s include the opening cysteine and the closing phenylalanine or tryptophan. D genes are given only for firm matches. The size of a clone is reported for some rows only, either as once, few or many, or as a class for expanded clones.

J: TRBJ2-7; V: TRBV10-3; size: -; D: -; CDR3: CAIRLDGIYEQYF; DNA: TGTGCCATCAGACTTGACGGGATCTACGAGCAGTACTTC
J: TRBJ1-2; V: TRBV2; size: -; D: TRBD1; CDR3: CASNSPGQGAAGYTF; DNA: TGTGCCAGCAATTCCCCGGGACAGGGGGCTGCTGGCTACACCTTC
J: TRBJ2-1; V: TRBV6-5; size: -; D: TRBD2; CDR3: CASRTGLAGEGQFF; DNA: TGTGCCAGCAGAACCGGACTAGCGGGAGAGGGGCAGTTCTTC
J: TRBJ2-6; V: TRBV11-2; size: -; D: TRBD1; CDR3: CASSRNRGTGGANVLTF; DNA: TGTGCCAGCAGCCGTAACAGGGGGACAGGTGGGGCCAACGTCCTGACTTTC
J: TRBJ2-5; V: TRBV7-2; size: -; D: -; CDR3: CASSPSGAQETQYF; DNA: TGTGCCAGCAGCCCAAGCGGAGCCCAAGAGACCCAGTACTTC
J: TRBJ2-2; V: TRBV19; size: -; D: TRBD1; CDR3: CASSTGTGAGELFF; DNA: TGTGCCAGTAGTACGGGGACAGGGGCCGGGGAGCTGTTTTTT
J: TRBJ1-1; V: TRBV11-1; size: -; D: -; CDR3: CASSLGGWLKDTEAFF; DNA: TGTGCCAGCAGCTTGGGAGGTTGGCTAAAGGACACTGAAGCTTTCTTT
J: TRBJ2-7; V: TRBV6-1; size: -; D: -; CDR3: CATGPPNEQYF; DNA: TGTGCCACCGGACCTCCTAACGAGCAGTACTTC
J: TRBJ2-1; V: TRBV5-1; size: -; D: TRBD2; CDR3: CASSILAGTYNEQFF; DNA: TGCGCCAGCAGCATACTAGCGGGAACCTACAATGAGCAGTTCTTC
J: TRBJ1-5; V: TRBV28; size: -; D: TRBD1; CDR3: CASSWGTGDRQPQHF; DNA: TGTGCCAGCAGTTGGGGGACAGGGGACCGTCAGCCCCAGCATTTT
J: TRBJ2-7; V: TRBV11-2; size: -; D: TRBD2; CDR3: CASSLELAAFYEQYF; DNA: TGTGCCAGCAGCTTAGAACTAGCGGCCTTCTACGAGCAGTACTTC
J: TRBJ1-1; V: TRBV18; size: -; D: -; CDR3: CASSPPRGNMANTEAFF; DNA: TGTGCCAGCTCACCCCCACGGGGGAACATGGCGAACACTGAAGCTTTCTTT
J: TRBJ2-3; V: TRBV5-6; size: -; D: TRBD1; CDR3: CASSLGLGRTGGTDTQYF; DNA: TGTGCCAGCAGCTTGGGGCTGGGCAGGACAGGGGGCACAGATACGCAGTATTTT
J: TRBJ2-1; V: TRBV5-1; size: -; D: -; CDR3: CASSFRAGLGEQFF; DNA: TGCGCCAGCAGCTTCAGGGCAGGGCTTGGTGAGCAGTTCTTC
J: TRBJ1-2; V: TRBV2; size: -; D: -; CDR3: CASIKTEASNYGYTF; DNA: TGTGCCAGCATAAAGACAGAAGCATCTAACTATGGCTACACCTTC
J: TRBJ2-2; V: TRBV5-1; size: -; D: TRBD1; CDR3: CASSLGQGARNTGELFF; DNA: TGCGCCAGCAGCTTAGGACAGGGGGCTCGGAACACCGGGGAGCTGTTTTTT
J: TRBJ2-2; V: TRBV28; size: -; D: -; CDR3: CASSFSGSGRSGELFF; DNA: TGTGCCAGCAGTTTCTCAGGGAGCGGGCGTAGCGGGGAGCTGTTTTTT
J: TRBJ2-1; V: TRBV11-3; size: -; D: TRBD2; CDR3: CASSSGLAYNEQFF; DNA: TGTGCCAGCAGCTCGGGACTAGCTTACAATGAGCAGTTCTTC
J: TRBJ2-7; V: TRBV5-6; size: -; D: -; CDR3: CASSLVTYEQYF; DNA: TGTGCCAGCAGCTTGGTTACCTACGAGCAGTACTTC
J: TRBJ2-7; V: TRBV11-1; size: -; D: -; CDR3: CASSPNYEQYF; DNA: TGTGCCAGCAGTCCCAACTACGAGCAGTACTTC
J: TRBJ2-7; V: TRBV10-2; size: -; D: TRBD2; CDR3: CASRRWGGSSYEQYF; DNA: TGCGCCAGCAGACGGTGGGGGGGGAGCTCCTACGAGCAGTACTTC
J: TRBJ2-2; V: TRBV7-9; size: once; D: TRBD2; CDR3: CASNPSGRSNTGELFF; DNA: TGTGCCAGCAACCCTAGCGGGAGGTCGAACACCGGGGAGCTGTTTTTT
J: TRBJ2-2; V: TRBV19; size: -; D: TRBD2; CDR3: CASSPIGLAGGPRTGELFF; DNA: TGTGCCAGTAGTCCAATCGGACTAGCGGGAGGGCCTAGAACCGGGGAGCTGTTTTTT
J: TRBJ2-3; V: TRBV5-1; size: -; D: TRBD2; CDR3: CASSLGRAGGDTQYF; DNA: TGCGCCAGCAGCTTGGGCCGCGCGGGAGGGGATACGCAGTATTTT
J: TRBJ2-7; V: TRBV6-5; size: -; D: -; CDR3: CASSSGWAEQYF; DNA: TGTGCCAGCAGCTCGGGCTGGGCCGAGCAGTACTTC
J: TRBJ2-1; V: TRBV19; size: -; D: TRBD2; CDR3: CASTYLAGGSGEQFF; DNA: TGTGCCAGTACTTATCTAGCGGGAGGATCGGGTGAGCAGTTCTTC